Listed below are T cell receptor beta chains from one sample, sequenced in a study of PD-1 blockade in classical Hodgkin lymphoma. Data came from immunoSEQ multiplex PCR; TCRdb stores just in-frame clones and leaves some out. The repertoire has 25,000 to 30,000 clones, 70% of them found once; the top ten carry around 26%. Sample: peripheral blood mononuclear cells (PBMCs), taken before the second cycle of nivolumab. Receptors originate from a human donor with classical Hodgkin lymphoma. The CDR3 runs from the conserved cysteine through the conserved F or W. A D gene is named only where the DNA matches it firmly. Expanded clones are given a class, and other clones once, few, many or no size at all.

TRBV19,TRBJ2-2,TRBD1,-,TGTGCCAGCCGAATGACAGGGTGGGGCGCGAACACCGGGGAGCTGTTTTTT,CASRMTGWGANTGELFF
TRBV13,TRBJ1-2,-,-,TGTGCCAGCAGCGTAGGGAATGACTATGGCTACACCTTC,CASSVGNDYGYTF
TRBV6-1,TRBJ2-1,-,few,TGTGCCAGCAGTGTTAGCGGTGGCCCCTACAATGAGCAGTTCTTC,CASSVSGGPYNEQFF
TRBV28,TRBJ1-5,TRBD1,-,TGTGCCAGCAGTCCCGGGGGGACAGGGGTGGGTTATAGCAATCAGCCCCAGCATTTT,CASSPGGTGVGYSNQPQHF
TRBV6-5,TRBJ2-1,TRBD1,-,TGTGCCAGCAGACAGGGGGCCATGGTAAATGAGCAGTTCTTC,CASRQGAMVNEQFF
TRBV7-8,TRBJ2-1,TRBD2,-,TGTGCCAGCAGCTTTAGCGGGGTTGTTAATGAGCAGTTCTTC,CASSFSGVVNEQFF
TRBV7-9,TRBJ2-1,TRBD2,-,TGTGCCAGCAGCTTAGTAAGGCTAGCGGGACCACACAATGAGCAGTTCTTC,CASSLVRLAGPHNEQFF
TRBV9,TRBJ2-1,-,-,TGTGCCAGCAGCTCTGGGCGGGGCTCCTACAATGAGCAGTTCTTC,CASSSGRGSYNEQFF
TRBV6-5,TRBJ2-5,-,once,TGTGCCAGCAGTTACAGAGAGACCCAGTACTTC,CASSYRETQYF
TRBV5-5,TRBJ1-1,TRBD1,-,TGTGCCAGCAGCTTGGGACAGGGGGCCGAGGACACTGAAGCTTTCTTT,CASSLGQGAEDTEAFF
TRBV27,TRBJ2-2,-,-,TGTGCCAGCAGTTTATCGTCGGGGACCCCCGGGGAGCTGTTTTTT,CASSLSSGTPGELFF
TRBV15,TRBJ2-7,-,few,TGTGCCACCAGCAGAGATTTGGGCTACGAGCAGTACTTC,CATSRDLGYEQYF
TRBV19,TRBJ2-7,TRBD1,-,TGTGCCAGTAGTATCAGGGGGCCGTCGTACGAGCAGTACTTC,CASSIRGPSYEQYF
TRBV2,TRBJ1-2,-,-,TGTGCCAGCGGCCCGACGGGGGTAAACGGTGGCTACACCTTC,CASGPTGVNGGYTF
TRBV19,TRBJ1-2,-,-,TGTGCCAGTAGTATTCTTTCGGGAAACTATGGCTACACCTTC,CASSILSGNYGYTF
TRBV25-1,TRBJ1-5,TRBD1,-,TGTGCCAGCAGTGGACCACAGGGGAATCAGCCCCAGCATTTT,CASSGPQGNQPQHF
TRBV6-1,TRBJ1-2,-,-,TGTGCCAGCAGCCCAGGGGAGATCTATGGCTACACCTTC,CASSPGEIYGYTF
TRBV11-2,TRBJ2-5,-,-,TGTGCCAGCAGCTTATTGGTTACGGAGACCCAGTACTTC,CASSLLVTETQYF
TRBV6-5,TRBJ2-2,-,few,TGTGCCAGCAGTCGCCGTGGGGTCAGCGGGGAGCTGTTTTTT,CASSRRGVSGELFF
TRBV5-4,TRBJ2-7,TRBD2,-,TGCGCCAGCAGCCAAGAGGCGGTAGCGGGAGGGATATCCTACGAGCAGTACTTC,CASSQEAVAGGISYEQYF
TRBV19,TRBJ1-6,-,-,TGTGCCAGTAGTATGGCCCCGACAGCCCTTGGTTTGCCCCTCCACTTT,CASSMAPTALGLPLHF
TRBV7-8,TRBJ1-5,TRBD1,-,TGTGCCAGCAGCTTCGGGACAGGGGAGAAGCCCCAGCATTTT,CASSFGTGEKPQHF
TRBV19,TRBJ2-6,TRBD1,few,TGTGCCAGTAGTGGAAGGGGGCGCGTGGGGGCCAACGTCCTGACTTTC,CASSGRGRVGANVLTF
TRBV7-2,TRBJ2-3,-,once,TGTGCCAGCAGCTTAAACGCAGGGTCGAGACAGGCAGATACGCAGTATTTT,CASSLNAGSRQADTQYF
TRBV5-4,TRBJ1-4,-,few,TGCGCCAGCACCCCCGAAGGGGTTGAAAAACTGTTTTTT,CASTPEGVEKLFF
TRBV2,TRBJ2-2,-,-,TGTGCCAGCCAACGGTACGAGAACACCGGGGAGCTGTTTTTT,CASQRYENTGELFF
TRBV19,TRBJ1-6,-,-,TGTGCCAGTAGTATAGCCGTTAATTCACCCCTCCACTTT,CASSIAVNSPLHF
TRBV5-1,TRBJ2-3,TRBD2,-,TGCGCCAGCAGCCACCAAGCGGGGGCCGCAGATACGCAGTATTTT,CASSHQAGAADTQYF
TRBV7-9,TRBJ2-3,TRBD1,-,TGTGCCAGCAACCGCGTATCCGGGACAGGGAAAATTGCAGATACGCAGTATTTT,CASNRVSGTGKIADTQYF
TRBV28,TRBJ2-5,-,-,TGTGCCAGCAGTTTGGGGGGACATCTCCAAGAGACCCAGTACTTC,CASSLGGHLQETQYF
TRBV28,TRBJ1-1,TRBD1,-,TGTGCCAGCAGTATCCGGACAGGGGATAAGGCTGAAGCTTTCTTT,CASSIRTGDKAEAFF
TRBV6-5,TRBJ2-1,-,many,TGTGCCAGCGCAATTGAAGGACAGCCCTACAATGAGCAGTTCTTC,CASAIEGQPYNEQFF
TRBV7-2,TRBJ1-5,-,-,TGTGCCAGCAGCTTAGGTGGGGGATCTGGTCAGCCCCAGCATTTT,CASSLGGGSGQPQHF
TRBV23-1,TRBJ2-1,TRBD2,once,TGCGCCAGCAGTCAATCTATAGCGGGCAACAATGAGCAGTTCTTC,CASSQSIAGNNEQFF
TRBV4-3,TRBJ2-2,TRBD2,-,TGCGCCAGCAGCCAAGCTTTGGCTAGCGGGAGCGCGAACACCGGGGAGCTGTTTTTT,CASSQALASGSANTGELFF
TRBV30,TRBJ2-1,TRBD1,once,TGTGCCTGGAGTAAGAAGGGGGCGAGCAATGAGCAGTTCTTC,CAWSKKGASNEQFF
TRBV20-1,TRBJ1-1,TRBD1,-,TGCAGTTACCAGCAGGGGGCCGGCGCTTTCTTT,CSYQQGAGAFF
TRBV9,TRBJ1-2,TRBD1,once,TGTGCCAGCAGCGACTGGACAGGGGGGGGCTACACCTTC,CASSDWTGGGYTF
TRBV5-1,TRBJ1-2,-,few,TGCGCCAGCAGCCCCCATGTAACTACTAACTATGGCTACACCTTC,CASSPHVTTNYGYTF
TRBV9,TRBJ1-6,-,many,TGTGCCAGCAGCGTGGGACATGATAATTCACCCCTCCACTTT,CASSVGHDNSPLHF
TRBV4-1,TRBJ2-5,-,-,TGCGCCAGCAGCCAAGTATGGGGAACAAGCCATGACCAAGAGACCCAGTACTTC,CASSQVWGTSHDQETQYF
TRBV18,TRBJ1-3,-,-,TGTGCCAGCTCACCACTTTCGAGGGGCTCTGGAAACACCATATATTTT,CASSPLSRGSGNTIYF
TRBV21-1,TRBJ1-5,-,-,TGTGCCAGCAGCAAAGTGCGGGCAGTTGCCCCCCGCAACCCTAATCAGCCCCAGCATTTT,CASSKVRAVAPRNPNQPQHF
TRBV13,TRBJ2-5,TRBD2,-,TGTGCCAGCAGCTTAAAATCGCTAGCGGGAGCCTTGGAGACCCAGTACTTC,CASSLKSLAGALETQYF
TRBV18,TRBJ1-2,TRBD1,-,TGTGCCAGCTCCGTAGCCGACAGGGGAAAAAACGGCTACACCTTC,CASSVADRGKNGYTF
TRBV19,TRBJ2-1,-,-,TGTGCCAGTAGTCTCCTGGAATACAATGAGCAGTTCTTC,CASSLLEYNEQFF
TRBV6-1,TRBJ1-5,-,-,TGTGCCAGCACCCCCACAGGGTATAGCAATCAGCCCCAGCATTTT,CASTPTGYSNQPQHF
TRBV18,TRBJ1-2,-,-,TGTGCCAGCTCGCCAGACAGTAACTATGGCTACACCTTC,CASSPDSNYGYTF
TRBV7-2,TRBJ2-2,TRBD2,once,TGTGCCAGCAGCCAGGGACTAGCTGCGAACACCGGGGAGCTGTTTTTT,CASSQGLAANTGELFF
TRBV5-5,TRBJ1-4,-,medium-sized,TGTGCCAGCAGCCCCGCAGGTATTAATGAAAAACTGTTTTTT,CASSPAGINEKLFF
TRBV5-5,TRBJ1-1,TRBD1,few,TGTGCCAGCAGCTTGTTCGGGACAGGGGCGGGAACTGAAGCTTTCTTT,CASSLFGTGAGTEAFF
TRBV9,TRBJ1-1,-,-,TGTGCCAGCAGCGTAGGCAGAGCTCCGGGACGGCAGAACACTGAAGCTTTCTTT,CASSVGRAPGRQNTEAFF
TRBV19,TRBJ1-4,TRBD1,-,TGTGCCAGTGGGACCAGGGGGCATGAAAAACTGTTTTTT,CASGTRGHEKLFF
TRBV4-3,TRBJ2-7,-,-,TGCGCCAGCAGCCAAGCTATTCCGACAGTTCCGGGCGAGCAGTACTTC,CASSQAIPTVPGEQYF
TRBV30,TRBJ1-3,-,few,TGTGCCTGCGCAAGCTCTGGAAACACCATATATTTT,CACASSGNTIYF
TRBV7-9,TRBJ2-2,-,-,TGTGCCAGCAGGCCTAGCGAACGCGGGGCCGGGGAGCTGTTTTTT,CASRPSERGAGELFF
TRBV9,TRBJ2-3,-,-,TGTGCCAGCAGCATCCGTGACGGATCCATAACAGATACGCAGTATTTT,CASSIRDGSITDTQYF
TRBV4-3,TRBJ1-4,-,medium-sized,TGCGCCAGCAGCCAAGGGGACGTGCGGACTTTT,CASSQGDVRTF